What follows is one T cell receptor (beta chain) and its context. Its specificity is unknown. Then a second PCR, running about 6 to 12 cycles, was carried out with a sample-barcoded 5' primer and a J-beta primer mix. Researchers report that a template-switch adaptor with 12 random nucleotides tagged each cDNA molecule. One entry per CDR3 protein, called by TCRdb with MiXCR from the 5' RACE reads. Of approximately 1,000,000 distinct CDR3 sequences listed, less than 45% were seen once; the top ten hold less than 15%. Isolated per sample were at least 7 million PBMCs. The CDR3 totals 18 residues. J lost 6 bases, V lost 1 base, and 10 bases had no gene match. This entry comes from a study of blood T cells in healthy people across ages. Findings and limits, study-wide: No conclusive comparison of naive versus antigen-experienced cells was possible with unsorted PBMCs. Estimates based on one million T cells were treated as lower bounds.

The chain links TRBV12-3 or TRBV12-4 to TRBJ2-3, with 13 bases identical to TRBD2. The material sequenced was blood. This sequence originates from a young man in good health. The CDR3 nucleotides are TGTGCCAGCAGTTTAGAGGGACTAGCGGGGTCACGGTCCGATACGCAGTATTTT. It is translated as CASSLEGLAGSRSDTQYF.